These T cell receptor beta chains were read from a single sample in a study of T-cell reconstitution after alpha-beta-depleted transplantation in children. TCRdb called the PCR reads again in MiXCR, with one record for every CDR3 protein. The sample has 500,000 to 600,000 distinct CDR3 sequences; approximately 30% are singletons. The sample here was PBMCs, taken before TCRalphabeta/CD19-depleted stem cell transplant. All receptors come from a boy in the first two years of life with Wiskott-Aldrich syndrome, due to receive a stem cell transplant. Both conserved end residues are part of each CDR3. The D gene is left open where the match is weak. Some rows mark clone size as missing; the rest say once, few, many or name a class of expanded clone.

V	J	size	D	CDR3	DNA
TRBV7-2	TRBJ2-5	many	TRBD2	CASSREGIETQYF	TGTGCCAGCTCCCGGGAGGGGATAGAGACCCAGTACTTC
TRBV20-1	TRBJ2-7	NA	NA	CSAPNLAKSSYEQYF	TGCAGTGCGCCCAATCTAGCTAAGAGCTCCTACGAGCAGTACTTC
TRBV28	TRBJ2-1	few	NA	CASSFATVSYNEQFF	TGTGCCAGCAGTTTTGCGACTGTCTCCTACAATGAGCAGTTCTTC
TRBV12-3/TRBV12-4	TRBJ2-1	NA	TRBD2	CASSLRLAGVGNNEQFF	TGTGCCAGCAGTTTGAGACTAGCGGGAGTAGGGAACAATGAGCAGTTCTTC
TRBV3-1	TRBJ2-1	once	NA	CASSQGQSSYNEQFF	TGTGCCAGCAGCCAAGGCCAGAGCTCCTACAATGAGCAGTTCTTC
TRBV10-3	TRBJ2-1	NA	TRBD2	CAISETLAGQYNEQFF	TGTGCCATCAGTGAGACACTAGCGGGGCAGTACAATGAGCAGTTCTTC
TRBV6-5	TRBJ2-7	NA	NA	CASSYSRGSRNEQYF	TGTGCCAGCAGTTACTCAAGGGGGAGCAGAAACGAGCAGTACTTC
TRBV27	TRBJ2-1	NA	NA	CASSRYRAYNEQFF	TGTGCCAGCAGCCGTTATAGGGCCTACAATGAGCAGTTCTTC
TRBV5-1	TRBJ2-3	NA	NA	CASSLAPRTDTQYF	TGCGCCAGCAGCTTGGCCCCGCGGACAGATACGCAGTATTTT
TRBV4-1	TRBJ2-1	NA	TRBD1	CASSQDPTGESRQFF	TGCGCCAGCAGCCAAGATCCGACAGGGGAGTCGCGGCAGTTCTTC
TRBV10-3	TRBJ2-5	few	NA	CAISGSSQETQYF	TGTGCCATCAGTGGGTCCTCCCAAGAGACCCAGTACTTC
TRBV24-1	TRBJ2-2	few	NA	CATSDPKVRTGELFF	TGTGCCACCAGTGATCCCAAGGTCCGCACCGGGGAGCTGTTTTTT
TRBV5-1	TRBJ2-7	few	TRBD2	CASSLGAGVMYEQYF	TGCGCCAGCAGCTTGGGTGCGGGGGTTATGTACGAGCAGTACTTC
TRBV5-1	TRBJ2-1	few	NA	CASSRADRSYNEQFF	TGCGCCAGCAGTCGCGCTGACCGTAGCTACAATGAGCAGTTCTTC
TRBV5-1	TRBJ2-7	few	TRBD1	CASTLSGTGAYEQYF	TGCGCCAGCACTCTCTCCGGGACAGGGGCCTACGAGCAGTACTTC
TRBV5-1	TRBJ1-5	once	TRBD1	CASSAGDRSNQPQHF	TGCGCCAGCTCTGCTGGGGACAGGAGCAATCAGCCCCAGCATTTT
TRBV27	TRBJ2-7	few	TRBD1	CASRGRALDEQYF	TGTGCCTCCAGGGGGCGGGCCCTCGACGAGCAGTACTTC
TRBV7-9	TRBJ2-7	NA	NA	CASSVGSNSYEQYF	TGTGCCAGCAGCGTAGGATCCAACTCCTACGAGCAGTACTTC
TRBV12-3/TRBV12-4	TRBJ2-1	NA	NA	CASTTGGNEQFF	TGTGCCAGCACCACAGGAGGGAATGAGCAGTTCTTC
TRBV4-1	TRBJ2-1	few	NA	CASSQATYNEQFF	TGCGCCAGCAGCCAAGCTACCTACAATGAGCAGTTCTTC
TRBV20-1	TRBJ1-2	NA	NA	CSASETGGYTF	TGCAGTGCTTCAGAGACCGGCGGCTACACCTTC
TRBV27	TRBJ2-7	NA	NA	CASSINPTVRSYEQYF	TGTGCCAGCAGTATAAATCCGACGGTACGCTCCTACGAGCAGTACTTC
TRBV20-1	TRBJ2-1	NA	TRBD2	CSARSLRLAGGNEQFF	TGCAGTGCTAGATCGTTGCGACTAGCGGGAGGCAATGAGCAGTTCTTC
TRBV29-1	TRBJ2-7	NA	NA	CSVASPYEQYF	TGCAGCGTCGCAAGCCCCTACGAGCAGTACTTC
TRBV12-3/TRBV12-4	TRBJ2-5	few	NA	CASSPRQDQETQYF	TGTGCCAGCAGTCCCAGACAGGATCAAGAGACCCAGTACTTC
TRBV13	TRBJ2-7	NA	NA	CASSGREYEQYF	TGTGCCAGCTCGGGGAGAGAATACGAGCAGTACTTC
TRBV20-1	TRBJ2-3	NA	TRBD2	CSAALAGATDTQYF	TGCAGTGCCGCCCTAGCGGGGGCCACAGATACGCAGTATTTT
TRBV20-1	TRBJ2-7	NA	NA	CSARDAQANRGHEQYF	TGCAGTGCTAGAGATGCTCAGGCTAACCGAGGGCACGAGCAGTACTTC
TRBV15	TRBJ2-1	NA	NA	CATSRGLGRETFF	TGTGCCACCAGCAGGGGGTTGGGGCGTGAGACGTTCTTC
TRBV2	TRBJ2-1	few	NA	CASSAEGHSSYNEQFF	TGTGCCAGCAGTGCGGAAGGGCACAGCTCCTACAATGAGCAGTTCTTC
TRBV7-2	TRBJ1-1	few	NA	CASSLDRGTGTEAFF	TGTGCCAGCAGCTTGGATCGGGGGACGGGCACTGAAGCTTTCTTT
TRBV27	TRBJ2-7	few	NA	CASSLSGPGRSEQYF	TGTGCCAGCAGTTTATCCGGGCCCGGTCGGAGCGAGCAGTACTTC
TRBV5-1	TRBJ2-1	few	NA	CASSGGPENEQFF	TGCGCCAGCAGCGGGGGACCGGAGAATGAGCAGTTCTTC
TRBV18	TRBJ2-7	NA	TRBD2	CASSPVAGSYEQYF	TGTGCCAGCTCACCAGTAGCGGGAAGCTACGAGCAGTACTTC
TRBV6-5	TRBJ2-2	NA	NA	CASSYLNTGELFF	TGTGCCAGCAGTTACCTGAACACCGGGGAGCTGTTTTTT
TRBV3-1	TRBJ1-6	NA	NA	CASSQDIRRALHF	TGTGCCAGCAGCCAAGATATCCGACGGGCCCTCCACTTT
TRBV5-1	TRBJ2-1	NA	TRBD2	CASQPRLAGVFHNEQFF	TGCGCCAGCCAACCGAGGCTAGCGGGAGTATTCCACAATGAGCAGTTCTTC
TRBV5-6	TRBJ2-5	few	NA	CASSLDPSGETQYF	TGTGCCAGCAGCTTGGACCCGTCGGGGGAGACCCAGTACTTC
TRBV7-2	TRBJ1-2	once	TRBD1	CASSLVGSGGGYTF	TGTGCCAGCAGCTTAGTAGGTTCAGGGGGCGGCTACACCTTC
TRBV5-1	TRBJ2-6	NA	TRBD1	CASSLTGTGASGANVLTF	TGCGCCAGCAGTCTTACCGGGACAGGAGCCTCTGGGGCCAACGTCCTGACTTTC
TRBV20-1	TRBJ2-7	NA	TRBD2	CSATTSGGDYEQYF	TGCAGTGCGACTACTAGCGGGGGGGACTACGAGCAGTACTTC
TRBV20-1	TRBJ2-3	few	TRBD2	CSARSSGGDTQYF	TGCAGTGCTAGATCTAGCGGGGGAGATACGCAGTATTTT
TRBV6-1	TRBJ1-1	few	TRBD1	CASSRRTGRMNTEAFF	TGTGCCAGCAGCCGTCGGACAGGGAGGATGAACACTGAAGCTTTCTTT
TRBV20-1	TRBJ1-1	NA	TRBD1	CSALPGQGARTEAFF	TGCAGTGCACTCCCGGGACAGGGGGCGCGGACTGAAGCTTTCTTT
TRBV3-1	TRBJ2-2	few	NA	CASSQQGITGELFF	TGTGCCAGCAGCCAACAGGGGATAACCGGGGAGCTGTTTTTT
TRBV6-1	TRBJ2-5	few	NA	CASSLRQNTRERETQYF	TGTGCCAGCAGCCTCCGGCAAAACACTCGGGAGAGGGAGACCCAGTACTTC
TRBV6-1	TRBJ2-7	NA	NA	CASSAQSYEQYF	TGTGCCAGCAGTGCACAGTCATACGAGCAGTACTTC
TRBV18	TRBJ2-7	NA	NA	CASSPLAGEHYEQYF	TGTGCCAGCTCACCACTGGCAGGGGAACACTACGAGCAGTACTTC
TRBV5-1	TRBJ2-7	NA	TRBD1	CASSLTYRDRSPEQYF	TGCGCCAGCAGCTTGACCTACCGGGACAGGTCACCCGAGCAGTACTTC
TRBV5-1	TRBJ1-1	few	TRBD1	CASSLGTGPGEAFF	TGCGCCAGCAGCTTGGGGACAGGACCGGGTGAAGCTTTCTTT
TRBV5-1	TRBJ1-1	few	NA	CASSSGTSTEAFF	TGCGCCAGCAGCTCGGGGACGAGCACTGAAGCTTTCTTT